What follows are 29 T cell receptor beta chains derived from one specimen sequenced in a study of regulatory T cells in long-lasting Graves disease. The time point denotes: newly diagnosed GD, antithyroid drugs for less than 3 months. PBMC-extracted RNA yielded the TCR library. CDR3-region Arm-PCR and iRepertoire HTBI primers produced the TCR beta libraries. TCRdb redid the calling of the multiplex PCR reads with MiXCR, one entry per CDR3 protein. The sample includes approximately 350,000 distinct CDR3 sequences, approximately 12% seen only once; the top ten take approximately 20%. Separately, the same data were catalogued under a study of T cells in Graves' hyperthyroidism and ophthalmopathy.

The sample was peripheral blood mononuclear cells (PBMCs), taken at new diagnosis, from a patient treated with antithyroid drugs. The receptors come from a woman aged 18-29 years with Graves disease.

The table lists this clonotype with many counts. The chain carries TRBV12-3 or TRBV12-4 and TRBJ2-7, with 8 bases lining up with TRBD1. Unmatched junction bases numbered 4, after V lost 7 bases and J lost 2 bases. The CDR3 is 13 amino acids. CDR3 sequence: CASIRTGTYEQYF. The DNA of the CDR3 is TGTGCCAGCATCCGGACAGGGACCTACGAGCAGTACTTC.

This clonotype was counted many times. The rearrangement joins TRBV28 to TRBJ1-4; no clear D gene. Trimming left V 3 bases short and J 8 bases short, with 16 bases between. The length of the CDR3 is 15 residues. Per the germline V gene, CDR1 is MDHEN and CDR2 is SYDVKM. CDR3 nucleotide sequence: TGTGCCAGCAGTTTTCTCTTGGCGGGTCTGGAAAAACTGTTTTTT. It encodes CASSFLLAGLEKLFF.

This clonotype was recorded many times. This chain links TRBV7-9 with TRBJ2-7; D unclear. From germline, CDR1 is SEHNR and CDR2 FQNEAQ (reference sequence). V was cut by 5 bases and J by 3 bases, with 5 bases left in between. The CDR3 is 11 amino acids. CDR3 sequence: CASSPNYEQYF. The CDR3 nucleotides read TGTGCCAGCAGCCCAAACTACGAGCAGTACTTC.

J is TRBJ2-7 and V is TRBV11-2; tentatively, D is TRBD1 (5 bases). The length of the CDR3 is 15 residues. The V and J ends lost 0 bases and 0 bases respectively, with 9 bases between them. Germline V gene sequence: CDR1 SGHAT, CDR2 FQNNGV. DNA for the CDR3: TGTGCCAGCAGCTTAGATGGGGCGTTCTCCTACGAGCAGTACGTC. It specifies CASSLDGAFSYEQYV.

This clonotype was recorded many times. V and J are TRBV28 and TRBJ2-1; D unclear. Germline assignment: CDR1 MDHEN and CDR2 SYDVKM. The CDR3 length is 12 residues. The V gene lost 1 base and the J gene lost 6 bases, with 4 bases spanning the gap. The CDR3, as DNA: TGTGCCAGCAGTTTATATCCCAATGAGCAGTTCTTC. Translation: CASSLYPNEQFF.

There are many counts of this clonotype. The chain combines TRBV3-1 with TRBJ2-3; 12 bases line up with TRBD2. Germline V lookup: CDR1 LGHDT, CDR2 YNNKEL (reference sequence). This CDR3 region has 19 residues. V was clipped by 2 bases and J by 6 bases; unmatched bases: 15. The CDR3 sequence is CASSQILPRTSGMVDTQYF. CDR3 DNA: TGTGCCAGCAGCCAAATTCTACCCCGGACTAGCGGGATGGTCGATACGCAGTATTTT.

V and J are TRBV5-1 and TRBJ2-2; weak D call: TRBD1 (6 bases). V was cut by 4 bases and J by 3 bases, with 13 bases left in between. Germline V CDR1 and CDR2: SGHRS, YFSETQ. The CDR3 is 15 residues long. The CDR3 sequence: CASSITGIDTGELFF. The CDR3 nucleotides are TGCGCCAGCAGCATAACAGGGATAGACACCGGGGAGCTGTTTTTT.

This clonotype was detected many times. The CDR3 spells CSVGLRSNTEAFF. The DNA of the CDR3 is TGCAGCGTTGGGCTAAGGTCGAACACTGAAGCTTTCTTT. The chain uses TRBV29-1 and TRBJ1-1; D gene unclear. The CDR3 is 13 amino acids. Germline CDR1 and CDR2: SQVTM and ANQGSEA. The germline V and J ends were trimmed by 4 bases and 1 base, with 10 bases remaining between them.

This clonotype was picked up many times. V usage is TRBV12-3 or TRBV12-4 and J usage is TRBJ1-2; a possible D gene is TRBD1 (5 bases). V was trimmed by 6 bases and J by 5 bases, leaving 10 bases between them. This CDR3 region has 12 residues. This CDR3 is CASRQQEYGYTF. The CDR3 DNA sequence: TGTGCCAGCAGACAACAGGAATATGGCTACACCTTC.

This clonotype was counted ten times or more. The J gene is TRBJ2-5, the V gene TRBV27; TRBD2 matches 10 bases. The J call could be wrong; TRBJ2-1 is a better fit for the DNA end. This CDR3 has 14 residues. Germline V gene sequence: CDR1 MNHEY, CDR2 SMNVEV (reference sequence). CDR3: CASSLRGLAFRQFF. In DNA, the CDR3 is TGTGCCAGCAGTTTGCGGGGACTAGCGTTTCGGCAGTTCTTC.

This clonotype was picked up many times. The rearrangement uses TRBV28 and TRBJ2-7; 7 nucleotides agree with TRBD1. Germline loops: CDR1 MDHEN, CDR2 SYDVKM. The CDR3 contains 15 residues. Trimming removed 8 bases from V and 2 bases from J; junction bases left unmatched: 12. CDR3 in DNA: TGTGCCAGCCATACGACCACACAGGGGACCTACGAGCAGTACTTC. This gives the protein CASHTTTQGTYEQYF.

This clonotype was recorded many times. V gene TRBV7-9 combines with J gene TRBJ2-3; D remains ambiguous. Germline lookup yields CDR1 SEHNR and CDR2 FQNEAQ (reference sequence). V was shortened by 4 bases and J by 4 bases, with 12 bases between the two germline ends. This CDR3 has 14 residues. CDR3 sequence: CASSSVPSPDTQYF. Written as DNA, the CDR3 is TGTGCCAGCAGCTCCGTCCCTTCCCCAGATACGCAGTATTTT.

This clonotype showed up just a few times. The chain joins TRBV19 to TRBJ1-5; D is ambiguous. The CDR3 extends over 14 amino acids. Trimming shortened V by 3 bases and J by 4 bases, and 10 bases separated the two germline ends. CDR1 LNHDA and CDR2 SQIVND come from the germline V gene (reference sequence). CDR3 residues: CASSIRGYNQPQHF. The CDR3 DNA follows: TGTGCCAGTAGTATCCGGGGTTATAATCAGCCCCAGCATTTT.

In this sample, this clonotype turned up many times. The J gene is TRBJ1-1, the V gene TRBV5-1; D is uncertain. Germline V gene data show CDR1 as SGHRS and CDR2 as YFSETQ. Trimming pared 0 bases from V and 1 base from J, leaving 10 bases between. CDR3 length: 15 residues. CDR3 DNA: TGCGCCAGCAGCTTGGGTGAAGTACGGAACACTGAAGCTTTCTTT. Protein product: CASSLGEVRNTEAFF.

In its sample, this clonotype was seen many times. V and J are TRBV20-1 and TRBJ2-7; D possibly corresponds to TRBD1 (5 bases). Trimming took 1 base from V and 6 from J, leaving 13 bases between them. This CDR3 has 13 residues. Germline CDR1 DFQATT, CDR2 SNEGSKA (reference sequence). The CDR3 nucleotides are TGCAGTGCTAGAGGGTCCAGGGTCGGCGAGCAGTACTTC. Amino acid sequence: CSARGSRVGEQYF.

The genes are TRBV7-2 and TRBJ1-4; 7 nucleotides agree with TRBD1. In germline, CDR1 is SGHTA, CDR2 FQGNSA. The CDR3 spans 14 residues. Losses at the gene ends were 5 bases for V and 7 bases for J; bases not matched to a gene: 7. Here the CDR3 DNA reads TGTGCCAGCAGCCCCCGGGACAGTGCTGAAAAACTGTTTTTT. Translating gives CASSPRDSAEKLFF.

This clonotype turned up a few times. The chain recombines TRBV7-9 with TRBJ1-4; D unclear. This CDR3 is 16 amino acids long. Trimming removed 4 bases from V and 0 bases from J, with 12 bases in between. The germline gives CDR1 SEHNR, CDR2 FQNEAQ (reference sequence). The CDR3 nucleotides read TGTGCCAGCAGCTCCCGGACGACTGCAACTAATGAAAAACTGTTTTTT. This sequence encodes CASSSRTTATNEKLFF.

This clonotype was detected a few times. This chain connects TRBV28 to TRBJ1-5, with 8 bases aligning to TRBD1. Per germline, CDR1 MDHEN and CDR2 SYDVKM. This CDR3 is built from 20 residues. Trimming at V came to 5 bases and at J to 1 base, leaving 19 bases not matched to a gene. This CDR3 is CASSLNRYIQGAGSNQPQHF. CDR3 in DNA: TGTGCCAGCAGTCTAAATCGCTACATCCAGGGGGCGGGAAGCAATCAGCCCCAGCATTTT. The variable domain in full, with the rest retrieved from reference TRBV28 and TRBJ1-5, is DVKVTQSSRYLVKRTGEKVFLECVQDMDHENMFWYRQDPGLGLRLIYFSYDVKMKEKGDIPEGYSVSREKKERFSLILESASTNQTSMYLCASSLNRYIQGAGSNQPQHFGDGTRLSIL.

There are many counts of this clonotype. The rearrangement joins TRBV27 to TRBJ2-3; 12 nucleotides line up with TRBD2. Germline assignment: CDR1 MNHEY and CDR2 SMNVEV (reference sequence). The CDR3 contains 18 residues. The J segment lost 0 bases and the V segment lost 5 bases, leaving 9 bases of the junction unmatched. Here the CDR3 DNA reads TGTGCCAGCAGTCCGATTGGGACTAGCGGGTTAAGCACAGATACGCAGTATTTT. It translates to CASSPIGTSGLSTDTQYF.

This clonotype was recorded many times. This chain links TRBV5-1 with TRBJ2-3; 10 bases match TRBD2. The CDR3 is 18 amino acids. The V gene's germline CDR1 is SGHRS and CDR2 YFSETQ. The V gene end was trimmed by 3 bases and the J gene end by 0 bases; junction bases not matched to a gene: 10. The CDR3 coding sequence is TGCGCCAGCAGCTCCCTATCTAGCGGGGGACTCAGCACAGATACGCAGTATTTT. Translated, it gives CASSSLSSGGLSTDTQYF.

In its sample, this clonotype was seen many times. V gene TRBV12-3 or TRBV12-4 combines with J gene TRBJ2-1; TRBD2 agrees at 7 bases. The CDR3 length is 14 residues. Trimming at V came to 6 bases and at J to 0 bases, leaving 2 bases not matched to a gene. The CDR3 region is CASRWTSSYNEQFF. The CDR3 nucleotides are TGTGCCAGCAGGTGGACTAGCTCCTACAATGAGCAGTTCTTC.

This clonotype was counted between two and nine times. V is TRBV12-3 or TRBV12-4 and J is TRBJ2-6; perhaps TRBD1 as D (5 bases). Deletions cut 5 bases from V and 2 bases from J, with 10 bases between. CDR3 length: 15 residues. CDR3 in amino acids: CASSPRQPGANVLTF. CDR3 bases: TGTGCCAGCAGTCCCCGACAGCCTGGGGCCAACGTCCTGACTTTC.

This clonotype was recorded at least ten times. The rearrangement joins TRBV20-1 to TRBJ2-5; D gene uncertain. The CDR3 contains 13 residues. The germline V gene encodes CDR1 DFQATT and CDR2 SNEGSKA (reference sequence). The CDR3 loop reads CSALGSVPETQYF. CDR3 DNA sequence: TGCAGCGCCCTAGGTTCGGTGCCGGAGACCCAGTACTTC.

This clonotype appeared a few times. The chain is built from TRBV7-9 and TRBJ1-1, with D maybe TRBD1 (5 bases). The germline V and J ends were trimmed by 5 bases and 5 bases, with 15 bases remaining between them. CDR1 SEHNR and CDR2 FQNEAQ come from the germline V gene (reference sequence). The CDR3 contains 14 residues. For the CDR3, the DNA is TGTGCCAGCAGCCGAGCAGGGACCGGGACTGAAGCTTTCTTT. It codes for CASSRAGTGTEAFF.

The chain uses TRBV20-1 and TRBJ2-1; weak D call: TRBD2 (5 bases). Trimming took 6 bases from V and 0 from J, leaving 18 bases between them. The V gene's germline CDR1 is DFQATT and CDR2 SNEGSKA (reference sequence). The CDR3 runs 16 residues. The CDR3 coding sequence is TGCAGTGCCCCCCCTCCGGACTTCAGCTCCTACAATGAGCAGTTCTTC. Its protein is CSAPPPDFSSYNEQFF.

This clonotype showed up just a few times. This chain links TRBV13 with TRBJ1-1; tentative D call: TRBD1 (6 bases). CDR3 length: 13 residues. Trimming shortened V by 6 bases and J by 6 bases, and 14 bases separated the two germline ends. Looked up from germline, CDR1 is PRHDT and CDR2 is FYEKMQ (reference sequence). Written as DNA, the CDR3 is TGTGCCAGCAGAAGAGGGGGGGCGGCTGAAGCTTTCTTT. This encodes CASRRGGAAEAFF.

This clonotype was observed many times. The genes are TRBV6-1 and TRBJ1-2; TRBD1 might be the D (5 bases). CDR1 is MNHNS, CDR2 SASEGT, per germline. The V end was cut by 4 bases, the J end by 4 bases, with 16 bases between. The CDR3 sequence is 15 residues long. As DNA, the CDR3 is TGTGCCAGCAGTGCCTGGGGGGTCCCCCTCTATGGCTACACCTTC. Its translation: CASSAWGVPLYGYTF.

This clonotype came up a few times. The rearrangement links TRBV28 to TRBJ1-3; 9 bases map to TRBD1. This CDR3 is 16 amino acids long. V shed 3 bases, J shed 4 bases, and the junction held 7 bases outside the gene matches. Germline V gene data show CDR1 as MDHEN and CDR2 as SYDVKM. Here the CDR3 DNA reads TGTGCCAGCAGTTTCCGGACAGGGGCTCGCGGAAACACCATATATTTT. This translates into CASSFRTGARGNTIYF.

V usage is TRBV3-1 and J usage is TRBJ2-3; maybe TRBD2 (6 bases). There are 15 residues in the CDR3. Trimming left V 7 bases short and J 6 bases short, with 20 bases between. Germline CDR1 and CDR2: LGHDT and YNNKEL (reference sequence). CDR3 protein: CASTPRAGRPDTQYF. DNA for the CDR3: TGTGCCAGCACCCCTAGGGCGGGACGACCGGATACGCAGTATTTT.